This T cell receptor beta chain was recovered during a study of OX40 agonist ivuxolimab in advanced cancers. Regarding the research as a whole: Ivuxolimab was a fully human IgG2 agonistic monoclonal antibody targeting the costimulatory receptor OX40 (CD134). Intravenous ivuxolimab was administered to patients every 2 weeks at six dose levels: 0.01, 0.1, 0.3, 1.5, 3 and 10 mg/kg. Of the approximately 50 dose-escalation patients, hepatocellular carcinoma was present in roughly 19, melanoma in about 15, renal cell carcinoma in 9 and head and neck cancer in 9. In the dose-escalation cohort, around four fifths of patients were male, and the mean age was 60 years with a range of 23 to 79. Patients were allowed to have had prior anti-PD-1, anti-PD-L1 or anti-CTLA-4 therapy, and roughly 40% of the dose-escalation patients had been treated with checkpoint inhibitors. Partial responses occurred in three dose-escalation patients: two with cutaneous melanoma and one with hepatocellular carcinoma. Peripheral TCRbeta sequencing aimed to test whether ivuxolimab altered TCR sequence diversity and caused clonal T-cell expansion. The paper describes the monotherapy dose-escalation part (N of about 54 patients) of the phase I trial of ivuxolimab. General findings and caveats noted by the study authors: Low levels of normalized T-cell clonal expansion were also seen in some nonresponding patients. After ivuxolimab, CD8+ T cells had more expanded clones than CD4+ T cells on average. At doses of 0.1 to 3.0 mg/kg, clonal expansion of both CD4+ and CD8+ blood T cells was observed from baseline to week 6. In the 0.1-3.0 mg/kg groups, partial responders had among the lowest normalized peripheral clonal expansion, particularly in CD8+ T cells. Which antigens the clonally expanded peripheral T cells were specific for was not determined.

The trial excluded patients who had a history of autoimmune disease or who were on systemic immunosuppression. Peripheral blood for TCR sequencing was drawn from every dose cohort at baseline, at cycle 4 day 1 and at cycle 7 day 1. The samples were drawn from a first-in-human, open-label, multicenter phase I dose-escalation trial of ivuxolimab. Adults with locally advanced or metastatic melanoma, renal cell carcinoma, hepatocellular carcinoma or head and neck squamous cell carcinoma were enrolled in the trial. Before TCR sequencing, CD4+ T cells and CD8+ T cells were sorted from peripheral blood as separate populations. To sequence the TCRbeta CDR3 region, genomic DNA was isolated from the sorted cells. The immunoSEQ Assay was used to sequence the TCRbeta CDR3 regions. Drawn from immuneACCESS, this table holds only the in-frame rearrangements with V and J called that TCRdb kept. Clones are partly lost; checked studies trace under half to an unresolved V gene and leave the rest unexplained. The sample yields tens of thousands of clones; roughly 80% were counted once. The ten largest make up under 2.5% of the sample.

Including cysteine and phenylalanine, the CDR3 has 15 amino acids. Kept here is only the CDR3 DNA, which spans 45 bases and is read in frame from base 1. V ends up 5 bases short and J 4 bases short, with an unmatched junction base count of 10. Based on the germline V gene, the CDR1 and CDR2 sequences are MNHEY and SVGAGI. A word on this clone: Its recognized antigen is unknown. No per-base quality is available; no much larger clone lies one base away.

The rearrangement combines TRBV6-5 with TRBJ2-7; 8 nucleotides in the junction match TRBD1. The clonotype originates from an adult with an advanced solid tumor such as melanoma, head and neck, liver or kidney cancer. The material sequenced was CD4+ or CD8+ T cells sorted from blood, taken in a trial of the OX40 agonist ivuxolimab. The DNA sequence is given as TGTGCCAGCAGTACCCCCAGGGGGCGATCGTACGAGCAGTACTTC. This translates into CASSTPRGRSYEQYF.